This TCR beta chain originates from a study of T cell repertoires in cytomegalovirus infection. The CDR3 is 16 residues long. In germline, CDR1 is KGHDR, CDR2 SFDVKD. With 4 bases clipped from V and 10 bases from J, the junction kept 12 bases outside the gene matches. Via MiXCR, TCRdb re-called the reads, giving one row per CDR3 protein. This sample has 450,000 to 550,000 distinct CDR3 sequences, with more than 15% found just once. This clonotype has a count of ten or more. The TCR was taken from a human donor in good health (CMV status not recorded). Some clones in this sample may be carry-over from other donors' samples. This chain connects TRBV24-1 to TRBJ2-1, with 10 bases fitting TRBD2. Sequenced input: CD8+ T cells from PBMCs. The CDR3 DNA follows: TGTGCCACCAGTGACCCGGGACTAGCGATCCCGGGGGAGCAGTTCTTC. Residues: CATSDPGLAIPGEQFF.